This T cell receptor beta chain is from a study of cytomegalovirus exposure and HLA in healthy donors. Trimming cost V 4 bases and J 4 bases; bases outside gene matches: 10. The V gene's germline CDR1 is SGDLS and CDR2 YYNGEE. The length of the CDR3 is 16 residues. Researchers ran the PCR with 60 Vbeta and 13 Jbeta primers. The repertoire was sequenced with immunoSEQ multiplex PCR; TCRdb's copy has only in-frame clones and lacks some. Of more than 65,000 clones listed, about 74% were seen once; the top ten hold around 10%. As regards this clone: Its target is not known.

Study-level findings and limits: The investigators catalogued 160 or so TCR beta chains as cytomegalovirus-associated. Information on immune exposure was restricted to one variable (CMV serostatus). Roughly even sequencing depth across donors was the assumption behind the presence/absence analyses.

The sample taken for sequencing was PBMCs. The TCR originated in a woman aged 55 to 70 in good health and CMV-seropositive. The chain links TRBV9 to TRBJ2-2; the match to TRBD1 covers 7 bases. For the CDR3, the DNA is TGTGCCAGCAGCTCGCCCCGGACAGGCTCCACCGGGGAGCTGTTTTTT. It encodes CASSSPRTGSTGELFF.